Presented here are 30 T cell receptor beta chains from one specimen sequenced in a study of shared clonotypes between healthy human individuals. Generated by immunoSEQ multiplex PCR, the TCRdb table keeps only in-frame clones and is missing some. Of 740,000 or so clones listed, 55% to 85% were seen once; the top ten hold around 2%. The sequencing input was memory CD4+ T cells sorted from blood. The sample's subset: CD45RA-negative fraction. Source of these receptors: a woman in her thirties in good health.

The J gene is TRBJ1-4, the V gene TRBV7-9, with D possibly being TRBD1 (5 bases). This CDR3 spans 13 amino acids. The ends were cut back, 6 bases at V and 5 bases at J, with 10 bases in the middle. Germline assignment: CDR1 SEHNR and CDR2 FQNEAQ (reference sequence). CDR3 sequence (DNA): TGTGCCAGCAGGTCCAGGGAAAATGAAAAACTGTTTTTT. Residues: CASRSRENEKLFF.

V gene TRBV5-1 combines with J gene TRBJ2-7; 7 bases are shared with TRBD1. Trimming removed 4 bases from V and 2 bases from J; junction bases left unmatched: 9. Germline CDR1 is SGHRS and CDR2 is YFSETQ. The CDR3 is 15 amino acids. The CDR3 spells CASSQGQWGPYEQYF. The CDR3 region has the DNA TGCGCCAGCAGCCAGGGACAGTGGGGCCCCTACGAGCAGTACTTC.

The chain recombines TRBV14 with TRBJ2-1; the D is unclear. Trimming stripped 4 bases from V and 10 bases from J, with 8 bases between. CDR3 length equals 11 residues. CDR1 and CDR2 from the germline V gene are SGHDN and FVKESK. The CDR3 loop reads CASSLLREQFF. CDR3 sequence (DNA): TGTGCCAGCAGCCTCCTCCGGGAGCAGTTCTTC.

V is TRBV14 and J is TRBJ1-1, with 7 bases fitting TRBD1. The V gene's germline CDR1 is SGHDN and CDR2 FVKESK. V lost 2 bases to trimming and J lost 6 bases; unmatched junction nucleotides: 33. The CDR3 length is 23 residues. The CDR3 region is CASSQRREGDRVEGSNTGAEAFF. The CDR3 DNA reads as TGTGCCAGCAGCCAAAGACGAGAAGGAGACAGGGTGGAAGGTAGCAATACCGGGGCTGAAGCTTTCTTT.

The gene calls are TRBV5-1 and TRBJ2-7, with TRBD2 identical over 7 bases. V was pared by 0 bases and J by 9 bases, with 15 bases of the junction left unmatched. The CDR3 runs 16 residues. Germline CDR1 is SGHRS and CDR2 is YFSETQ. This CDR3 reads CASSLVAYQAGAGQYF. CDR3 nucleotide sequence: TGCGCCAGCAGCTTGGTCGCTTACCAGGCGGGAGCAGGGCAGTACTTC.

The rearrangement uses TRBV27 and TRBJ2-1; D remains unclear. The CDR3 is 13 amino acids. Germline V gene sequence: CDR1 MNHEY, CDR2 SMNVEV (reference sequence). Trimming stripped 1 base from V and 10 bases from J, with 11 bases between. As DNA, the CDR3 is TGTGCCAGCAGTTTATACTCCGGCTTCGAGCAGTTCTTC. This sequence encodes CASSLYSGFEQFF.

CDR3 nucleotides: TGCGCCAGCAGCTTGGGACAGGACCCCTCGGGCGGGGAGCTGTTTTTT. As protein: CASSLGQDPSGGELFF. The chain is built from TRBV5-1 and TRBJ2-2; tentatively, D is TRBD1 (6 bases). The CDR3 runs 16 residues. The V end was cut by 0 bases, the J end by 7 bases, with 16 bases between. CDR1 is SGHRS and CDR2 is YFSETQ in the germline V gene. Full variable domain (outside the CDR3, taken from reference TRBV5-1 and TRBJ2-2): KAGVTQTPRYLIKTRGQQVTLSCSPISGHRSVSWYQQTPGQGLQFLFEYFSETQRNKGNFPGRFSGRQFSNSRSEMNVSTLELGDSALYLCASSLGQDPSGGELFFGEGSRLTVL.

The chain carries TRBV29-1 and TRBJ1-3; 7 positions match TRBD1. The length of the CDR3 is 13 residues. The germline CDR1 and CDR2 sequences are SQVTM and ANQGSEA. V lost 2 bases and J lost 2; bases outside the gene matches: 0. The CDR3 DNA is TGCAGCGTTGAACAGGGGGCTGGAAACACCATATATTTT. Protein product: CSVEQGAGNTIYF.

In DNA, the CDR3 is TGTGCCAGCAGTCCGCCGAGGACTAGCGTCCCGGGGCGGGAGCTGTTTTTT. Translation: CASSPPRTSVPGRELFF. V usage is TRBV11-2 and J usage is TRBJ2-2; 9 nucleotides line up with TRBD2. The V and J ends lost 6 bases and 9 bases, in that order; junction bases with no gene match: 17. Germline-derived CDR1 and CDR2 are SGHAT and FQNNGV. The CDR3 length is 17 residues.

The chain is built from TRBV10-2 and TRBJ1-5; D unresolved. CDR3 length equals 13 residues. The V gene's germline CDR1 is WSHSY and CDR2 SAAADI. Trimming removed 10 bases at V and 4 bases at J, with 14 bases between. The CDR3 coding sequence is TGCGCCACCAGGTCGTCTCAGAATCAGCCCCAGCATTTT. Translated: CATRSSQNQPQHF.

The chain couples TRBV4-1 to TRBJ1-2, with D possibly being TRBD1 (6 bases). Germline V CDR1 and CDR2: MGHRA, YSYEKL. The CDR3 extends over 16 amino acids. Deletions cut 2 bases from V and 4 bases from J, with 17 bases between. DNA for the CDR3: TGCGCCAGCAGCCAACCATCTCAGGGGAATGCCTATGGCTACACCTTC. Its protein product is CASSQPSQGNAYGYTF.

This chain uses TRBV28 with TRBJ1-5; tentative D call: TRBD1 (5 bases). The germline V gene encodes CDR1 MDHEN and CDR2 SYDVKM. Trimming pared 7 bases from V and 0 bases from J, leaving 13 bases between. The CDR3 spans 15 residues. CDR3 nucleotides: TGTGCCAGCACCCGAAGGGGCCGTAGCAATCAGCCCCAGCATTTT. This sequence encodes CASTRRGRSNQPQHF. Full variable domain (outside the CDR3, taken from reference TRBV28 and TRBJ1-5): DVKVTQSSRYLVKRTGEKVFLECVQDMDHENMFWYRQDPGLGLRLIYFSYDVKMKEKGDIPEGYSVSREKKERFSLILESASTNQTSMYLCASTRRGRSNQPQHFGDGTRLSIL.

The rearrangement uses TRBV1 and TRBJ2-1; the table assigns TRBD2, which was not confirmed against the DNA. TRBV1 is listed as a pseudogene. This CDR3 has 16 amino acids. In DNA, the CDR3 is TGCACCAGCAGCCAAGATTGGAGAGAATGCTACAATGAGCAGTTCTTC. Translating gives CTSSQDWRECYNEQFF.

This sequence joins TRBV6-8 and TRBJ2-3, with a weak D call TRBD2 (6 bases). Germline V CDR1 and CDR2: MNHGY, SAAAGT. V lost 5 bases and J 4 bases, leaving 16 bases between the germline ends. The CDR3 has 15 residues. CDR3 coding DNA: TGTGCCAGCAGTCTCATCACGGGAGCCTCAGATACGCAGTATTTT. Its translation is CASSLITGASDTQYF.

This clone has a count of ten or more. The sample has other DNA sequences that encode this CDR3 too. This CDR3 is CATSRDGASYEQYF. CDR3 bases: TGTGCCACCAGCAGAGACGGAGCATCCTACGAGCAGTACTTC. J is TRBJ2-7 and V is TRBV15, with no clear D. V lost 0 bases and J 1 base, leaving 7 bases between the germline ends. The CDR3 sequence is 14 residues long. Germline V gene sequence: CDR1 LNHNV, CDR2 YYDKDF (reference sequence).

As to this clone: A far larger clone is off by one base, so a read error is likely. The chain employs TRBV7-6 and TRBJ2-5, with D perhaps TRBD2 (6 bases). The J call is in doubt because the DNA end fits TRBJ2-7 better. This CDR3 comprises 13 residues. CDR1 is SGHVS, CDR2 FNYEAQ, per germline. This CDR3 is CASSLGTIYEQYF. The CDR3 bases are TGTGCCAGCAGCTTAGGGACTATCTACGAGCAGTACTTC.

The rearrangement uses TRBV5-1 and TRBJ2-5; 9 bases align to TRBD2. The CDR3 spans 16 residues. V was clipped by 1 base and J by 0 bases; unmatched bases: 4. Germline V gives CDR1 SGHRS, CDR2 YFSETQ. The CDR3 loop reads CASSLSGLAHQETQYF. The CDR3 DNA is TGCGCCAGCAGCTTGAGTGGACTAGCGCACCAAGAGACCCAGTACTTC. The full variable domain, rest sourced from reference TRBV5-1 and TRBJ2-5, is KAGVTQTPRYLIKTRGQQVTLSCSPISGHRSVSWYQQTPGQGLQFLFEYFSETQRNKGNFPGRFSGRQFSNSRSEMNVSTLELGDSALYLCASSLSGLAHQETQYFGPGTRLLVL.

The chain combines TRBV5-4 with TRBJ2-7; 13 bases are a match to TRBD2. CDR3 length: 15 amino acids. Per the germline V gene, CDR1 is SGHNT and CDR2 is YYREEE (reference sequence). J lost 2 bases, V lost 4 bases, and 3 bases had no gene match. CDR3: CASSPGLAGPYEQYF. As DNA, the CDR3 is TGTGCCAGCAGCCCGGGACTAGCGGGACCCTACGAGCAGTACTTC.

The chain employs TRBV7-7 and TRBJ2-2, with D hard to call. The CDR3 is made up of 14 amino acids. Germline V gene lookup returns CDR1 SSHAT and CDR2 FNYEAQ (reference sequence). The V and J ends lost 3 bases and 6 bases respectively, with 11 bases between them. The CDR3 spells CASSFNPQAGELFF. The CDR3 DNA sequence: TGTGCCAGCAGCTTCAACCCCCAGGCCGGGGAGCTGTTTTTT.

This chain links TRBV28 with TRBJ2-2, with 10 bases matching TRBD1. V lost 2 bases to trimming and J lost 4 bases; unmatched junction nucleotides: 7. The germline gives CDR1 MDHEN, CDR2 SYDVKM. The CDR3 totals 17 residues. Written as DNA, the CDR3 is TGTGCCAGCAGTTTACCATGGACAGGGGGGACCACCGGGGAGCTGTTTTTT. Its translation is CASSLPWTGGTTGELFF.

This clone was seen many times. The chain links TRBV2 to TRBJ2-7; 8 bases match TRBD1. Trimming took 7 bases from V and 2 from J; bases not matched to a gene: 4. This CDR3 has 13 residues. CDR1 and CDR2 from the germline V gene are SNHLY and FYNNEI. The CDR3 sequence is CASKQGEAYEQYF. The CDR3 DNA is TGTGCCAGCAAACAGGGGGAAGCCTACGAGCAGTACTTC. The full variable domain, with the rest looked up from reference TRBV2 and TRBJ2-7, is EPEVTQTPSHQVTQMGQEVILRCVPISNHLYFYWYRQILGQKVEFLVSFYNNEISEKSEIFDDQFSVERPDGSNFTLKIRSTKLEDSAMYFCASKQGEAYEQYFGPGTRLTVT.

V and J are TRBV7-2 and TRBJ1-6, with TRBD1 identical over 7 bases. The CDR3 extends over 15 amino acids. The J segment lost 14 bases and the V segment lost 4 bases, leaving 14 bases of the junction unmatched. Per the germline V gene, CDR1 is SGHTA and CDR2 is FQGNSA. CDR3 in amino acids: CASSYGGTAVRTLHF. In nucleotides, the CDR3 is TGTGCCAGCAGCTACGGGGGGACAGCCGTAAGAACCCTCCACTTT.

The DNA for the CDR3 is TGTGCCAGCAGCGTGGGGGGCGCTGATTTGTCTGAAGCTTTCTTT. This translates into CASSVGGADLSEAFF. The rearrangement uses TRBV9 and TRBJ1-1; D might be TRBD1 (6 bases). The CDR3 runs 15 residues. The germline V gene has CDR1 SGDLS and CDR2 YYNGEE. Trimming cost V 2 bases and J 6 bases, with 17 bases left between them.

J is TRBJ2-3 and V is TRBV6-5; D is ambiguous. The CDR3 is made up of 14 amino acids. Germline loops: CDR1 MNHEY, CDR2 SVGAGI. Trimming took off 0 bases at V and 5 bases at J, with 9 bases between the two ends. In nucleotides, the CDR3 is TGTGCCAGCAGTTACTCAAGCCTAGTAGATACGCAGTATTTT. Translated, it gives CASSYSSLVDTQYF.

The chain joins TRBV30 to TRBJ2-1; 10 nucleotides line up with TRBD2. J gave up 4 bases and V 3 bases, and 9 bases lay outside the gene matches. CDR1 is GTSNPN, CDR2 SVGIG, per germline (reference sequence). This CDR3 spans 16 amino acids. CDR3 DNA: TGTGCCTGGAGGGGGACGGGACTAGCGAAGTACAATGAGCAGTTCTTC. It codes for CAWRGTGLAKYNEQFF.

The rearrangement links TRBV18 to TRBJ2-3, with no clear D. Between the trimmed V and J ends, which lost 6 bases and 2 bases, there was a span of 6 bases. Per germline, CDR1 KGHSH and CDR2 LQKENI. The CDR3 covers 12 residues. CDR3 coding DNA: TGTGCCAGCTCCGCGTACACAGATACGCAGTATTTT. Protein: CASSAYTDTQYF.

The V gene is TRBV15, the J gene TRBJ2-5; D ambiguous. Germline CDR1 and CDR2: LNHNV and YYDKDF (reference sequence). CDR3 size: 13 residues. The V and J ends lost 6 bases and 0 bases respectively, with 8 bases between them. In DNA, the CDR3 is TGTGCCACCAGTCCCCTGTACCAAGAGACCCAGTACTTC. Translating gives CATSPLYQETQYF. The variable domain in full, completed from reference TRBV15 and TRBJ2-5, reads DAMVIQNPRYQVTQFGKPVTLSCSQTLNHNVMYWYQQKSSQAPKLLFHYYDKDFNNEADTPDNFQSRRPNTSFCFLDIRSPGLGDTAMYLCATSPLYQETQYFGPGTRLLVL.

The V call is TRBV2, the J call TRBJ2-1; TRBD2 agrees at 13 bases. Germline V CDR1 and CDR2: SNHLY, FYNNEI. This CDR3 has 17 amino acids. V lost 3 bases and J lost 0; bases outside the gene matches: 2. CDR3 sequence reads: CASSEGLAGSSYNEQFF. CDR3 coding DNA: TGTGCCAGCAGTGAGGGACTAGCGGGGAGCTCCTACAATGAGCAGTTCTTC.

The chain has TRBV6-5 and TRBJ1-2; D not resolved. The CDR3 extends over 12 amino acids. Germline CDR1 is MNHEY and CDR2 is SVGAGI. The V gene lost 2 bases and the J gene lost 7 bases, with 8 bases spanning the gap. The CDR3 DNA reads as TGTGCCAGCAGTTACGCATCGGGTGGCTACACCTTC. This codes for CASSYASGGYTF.

The chain carries TRBV6-5 and TRBJ1-5; no clear D gene. Germline loops: CDR1 MNHEY, CDR2 SVGAGI. The CDR3 loop spans 12 amino acids. Trimming pared 2 bases from V and 9 bases from J, leaving 8 bases between. The CDR3 protein is CASSYRRGPQHF. The DNA of the CDR3 is TGTGCCAGCAGTTACCGCCGGGGGCCCCAGCATTTT.